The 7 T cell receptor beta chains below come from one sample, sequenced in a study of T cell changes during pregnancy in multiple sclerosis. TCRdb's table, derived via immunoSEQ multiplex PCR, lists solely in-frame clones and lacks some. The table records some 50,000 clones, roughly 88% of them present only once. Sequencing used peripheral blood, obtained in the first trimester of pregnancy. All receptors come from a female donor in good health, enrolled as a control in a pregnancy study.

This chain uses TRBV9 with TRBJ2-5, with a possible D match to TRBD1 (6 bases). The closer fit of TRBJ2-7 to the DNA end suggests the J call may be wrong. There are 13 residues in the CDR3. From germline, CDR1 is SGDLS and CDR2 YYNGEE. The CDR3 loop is CASSRGMNYEQYF. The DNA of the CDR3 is TGTGCCAGCAGCAGGGGGATGAATTACGAGCAGTACTTC.

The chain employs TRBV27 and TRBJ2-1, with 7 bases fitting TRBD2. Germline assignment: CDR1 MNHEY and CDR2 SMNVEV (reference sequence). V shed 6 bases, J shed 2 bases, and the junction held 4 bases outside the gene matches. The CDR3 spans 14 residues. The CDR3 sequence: CASRRESAYNEQFF. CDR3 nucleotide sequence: TGTGCCAGCAGGCGGGAGTCCGCCTACAATGAGCAGTTCTTC.

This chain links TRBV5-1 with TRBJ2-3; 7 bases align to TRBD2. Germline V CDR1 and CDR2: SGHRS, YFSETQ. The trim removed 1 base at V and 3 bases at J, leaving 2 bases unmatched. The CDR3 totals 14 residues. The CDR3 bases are TGCGCCAGCAGCTTGTGGGGGGGAACAGATACGCAGTATTTT. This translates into CASSLWGGTDTQYF.

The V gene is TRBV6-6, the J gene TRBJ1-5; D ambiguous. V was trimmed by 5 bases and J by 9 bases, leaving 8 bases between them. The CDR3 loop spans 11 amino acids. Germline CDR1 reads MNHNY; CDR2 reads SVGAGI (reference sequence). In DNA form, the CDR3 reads TGTGCCAGCAGTCCAGGTGTGCCCCAGCATTTT. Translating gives CASSPGVPQHF.

The CDR3 DNA sequence: TGTGCCAGCAGCTTACAACTAGGTTCCACCGGGGAGCTGTTTTTT. Translating it yields CASSLQLGSTGELFF. This chain uses TRBV7-3 with TRBJ2-2; D is possibly TRBD2 (5 bases). V shed 2 bases and J shed 4 bases, with 11 bases lying between them. The CDR3 contains 15 residues. Germline V lookup: CDR1 SGHTA, CDR2 FQGTGA.

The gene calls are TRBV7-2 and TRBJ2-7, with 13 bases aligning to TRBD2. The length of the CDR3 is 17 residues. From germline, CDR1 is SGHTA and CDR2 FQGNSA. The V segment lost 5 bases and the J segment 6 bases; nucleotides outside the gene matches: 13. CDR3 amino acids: CASSAGLAGAVMSEQYF. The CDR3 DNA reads TGTGCCAGCAGCGCCGGACTAGCGGGAGCGGTCATGAGCGAGCAGTACTTC.

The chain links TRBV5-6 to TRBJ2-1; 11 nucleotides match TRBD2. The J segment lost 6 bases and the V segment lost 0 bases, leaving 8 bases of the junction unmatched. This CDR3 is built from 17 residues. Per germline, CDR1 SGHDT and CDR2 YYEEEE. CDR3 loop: CASSLGRGLAVGNEQFF. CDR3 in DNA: TGTGCCAGCAGCTTGGGACGGGGACTAGCGGTGGGCAATGAGCAGTTCTTC.